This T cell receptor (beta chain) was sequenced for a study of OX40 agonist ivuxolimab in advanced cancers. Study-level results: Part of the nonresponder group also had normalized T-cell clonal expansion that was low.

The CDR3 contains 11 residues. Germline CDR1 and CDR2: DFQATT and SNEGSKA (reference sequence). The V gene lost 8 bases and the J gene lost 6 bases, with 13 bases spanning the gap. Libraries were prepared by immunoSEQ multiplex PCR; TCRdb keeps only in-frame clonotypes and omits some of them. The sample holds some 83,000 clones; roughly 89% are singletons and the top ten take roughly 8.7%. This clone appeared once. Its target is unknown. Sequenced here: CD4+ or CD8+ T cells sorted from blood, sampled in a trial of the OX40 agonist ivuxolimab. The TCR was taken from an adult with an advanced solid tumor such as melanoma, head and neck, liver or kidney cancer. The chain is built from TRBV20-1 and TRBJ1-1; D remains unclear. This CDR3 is CSRHSVSEAFF. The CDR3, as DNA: TGCAGTCGACATAGTGTATCTGAAGCTTTCTTT.